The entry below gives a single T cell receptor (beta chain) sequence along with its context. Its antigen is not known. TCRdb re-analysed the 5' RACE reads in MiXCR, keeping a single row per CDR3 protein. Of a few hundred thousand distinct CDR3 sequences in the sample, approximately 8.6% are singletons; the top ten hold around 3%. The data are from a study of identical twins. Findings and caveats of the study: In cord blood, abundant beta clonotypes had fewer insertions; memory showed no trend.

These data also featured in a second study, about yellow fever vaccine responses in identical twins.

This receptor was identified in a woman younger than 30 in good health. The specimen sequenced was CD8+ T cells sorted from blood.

The CDR3 region is CASSFGGLAGPPHDTQYF. CDR3 bases: TGTGCCAGCAGTTTCGGGGGGTTAGCGGGACCCCCCCACGATACGCAGTATTTT. The V and J genes are TRBV12-3 or TRBV12-4 and TRBJ2-3; 8 nucleotides align to TRBD2. CDR3 length: 18 residues. Unmatched junction bases numbered 17, after V lost 3 bases and J lost 6 bases.